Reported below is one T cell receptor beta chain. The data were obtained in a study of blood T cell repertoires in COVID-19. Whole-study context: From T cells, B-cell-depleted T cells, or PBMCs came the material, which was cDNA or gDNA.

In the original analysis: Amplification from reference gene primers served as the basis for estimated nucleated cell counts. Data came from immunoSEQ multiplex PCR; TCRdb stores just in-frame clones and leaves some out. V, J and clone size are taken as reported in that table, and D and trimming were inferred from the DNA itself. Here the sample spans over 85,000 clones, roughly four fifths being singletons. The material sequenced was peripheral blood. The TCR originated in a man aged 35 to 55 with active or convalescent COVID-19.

The CDR3 region is CASKGGQGATGELFF. CDR3 DNA: TGTGCCAGCAAAGGGGGGCAGGGGGCTACCGGGGAGCTGTTTTTT. V usage is TRBV3-1 (or the pseudogene TRBV3-2) and J usage is TRBJ2-2, with 8 positions matching TRBD1. CDR3 size: 15 residues. The V segment lost 7 bases and the J segment 5 bases; nucleotides outside the gene matches: 9. Germline loops: CDR1 LGHDT, CDR2 YNNKEL (reference sequence).